The sequence of this T cell receptor (beta chain) was determined in a study of T cell repertoires in cytomegalovirus infection. Study summary: Shared public TCR beta signatures pointed to both CMV infection and a matching HLA type. Study results and limitations: Frequencies of public TCR beta families were cumulated, and this identified carriers of CMV plus the relevant HLA. What dominated the ex vivo response were HLA-C-restricted CMV-specific TCR beta clonotypes.

The CDR3 consists of 15 residues. Germline CDR1 MNHEY, CDR2 SVGAGI. V shed 0 bases and J shed 4 bases, with 10 bases lying between them. TCRdb reprocessed the reads with MiXCR, giving one entry per CDR3 protein. The sample has 210,000 or so distinct CDR3 sequences; around 6.6% are singletons. This clonotype was detected ten times or more. No antigen is known for it. The rearrangement links TRBV6-5 to TRBJ1-5; D possibly corresponds to TRBD1 (6 bases). Sample: PBMCs. This sequence was found in a human donor in good health (CMV status not recorded). Some clones in this sample may be carry-over from other donors' samples. The CDR3 sequence: CASSYSGGANQPQHF. The CDR3 coding sequence is TGTGCCAGCAGTTACTCCGGGGGGGCTAATCAGCCCCAGCATTTT.